These 16 T cell receptor beta chains originate from one sample sequenced in a study of blood T cell repertoires in COVID-19. Only in-frame clones appear in the TCRdb table, and some are missing; sequencing was by immunoSEQ multiplex PCR. Of approximately 100,000 clones in the sample, approximately 92% were seen once. The specimen sequenced was peripheral blood. The receptors shown here come from a man aged 50 to 59 with active COVID-19.

The V call is TRBV9, the J call TRBJ1-6; D is perhaps TRBD1 (6 bases). The CDR3 has 19 residues. Germline V CDR1 and CDR2: SGDLS, YYNGEE. The V gene lost 3 bases and the J gene lost 5 bases, with 24 bases spanning the gap. This CDR3 is CASSAVLPGANLNNSPLHF. CDR3 coding DNA: TGTGCCAGCAGCGCGGTTCTGCCAGGGGCCAACTTAAATAATTCACCCCTCCACTTT. Full variable domain (missing parts from reference TRBV9 and TRBJ1-6): DSGVTQTPKHLITATGQRVTLRCSPRSGDLSVYWYQQSLDQGLQFLIQYYNGEERAKGNILERFSAQQFPDLHSELNLSSLELGDSALYFCASSAVLPGANLNNSPLHFGNGTRLTVT.

The genes are TRBV11-2 and TRBJ1-2; D perhaps matches TRBD1 (6 bases). In germline, CDR1 is SGHAT, CDR2 FQNNGV. V was clipped by 5 bases and J by 0 bases, with 19 bases between them. The CDR3 contains 17 residues. The CDR3 DNA reads as TGTGCCAGCAGCCCCGGGACACGAAGTTTAGCTAACTATGGCTACACCTTC. This codes for CASSPGTRSLANYGYTF.

CDR3: CASSFAGGAWDEQYF. The CDR3 coding sequence is TGTGCCAGCAGTTTCGCAGGAGGCGCCTGGGACGAGCAGTACTTC. The chain links TRBV27 to TRBJ2-7; D is perhaps TRBD2 (5 bases). Germline V CDR1 and CDR2: MNHEY, SMNVEV (reference sequence). This CDR3 spans 15 amino acids. Between the trimmed V and J ends, which lost 3 bases and 5 bases, there was a span of 17 bases.

The chain carries TRBV6-1 and TRBJ1-2; D not certain. This CDR3 is 11 amino acids long. Germline CDR1 MNHNS, CDR2 SASEGT. The ends were cut back, 2 bases at V and 5 bases at J, with 3 bases in the middle. The CDR3 region is CASSEYYGYTF. The CDR3 DNA follows: TGTGCCAGCAGTGAATATTATGGCTACACCTTC.

The rearrangement uses TRBV30 and TRBJ2-2, with 8 bases aligning to TRBD2. Germline V lookup: CDR1 GTSNPN, CDR2 SVGIG (reference sequence). Trimming cost V 5 bases and J 3 bases; bases outside gene matches: 8. The CDR3 has 15 amino acids. In nucleotides, the CDR3 is TGTGCCTGGGGAGAAGGACTAGCATACACCGGGGAGCTGTTTTTT. It encodes CAWGEGLAYTGELFF.

V usage is TRBV2 and J usage is TRBJ2-3; a possible D gene is TRBD2 (5 bases). Trimming cost V 5 bases and J 5 bases, with 14 bases left between them. The V gene's germline CDR1 is SNHLY and CDR2 FYNNEI. The CDR3 is made up of 14 amino acids. The CDR3 protein is CASSFERGVDTQYF. CDR3 coding DNA: TGTGCCAGCAGTTTTGAACGGGGAGTAGATACGCAGTATTTT. Combining the CDR3 with reference TRBV2 and TRBJ2-3 gives the whole variable domain EPEVTQTPSHQVTQMGQEVILRCVPISNHLYFYWYRQILGQKVEFLVSFYNNEISEKSEIFDDQFSVERPDGSNFTLKIRSTKLEDSAMYFCASSFERGVDTQYFGPGTRLTVL.

This chain uses TRBV10-3 with TRBJ2-7, with 7 nucleotides matching TRBD2. CDR1 is ENHRY, CDR2 SYGVKD, per germline. The CDR3 runs to 14 residues. The V and J ends lost 3 bases and 2 bases, in that order; junction bases with no gene match: 4. The CDR3 is CAISESSGTYEQYF. The CDR3 nucleotides are TGTGCCATCAGTGAATCTAGCGGAACCTACGAGCAGTACTTC.

The rearrangement uses TRBV30 and TRBJ1-4; 10 bases match TRBD1. J gave up 8 bases and V 4 bases, and 4 bases lay outside the gene matches. Germline CDR1 and CDR2: GTSNPN and SVGIG (reference sequence). This CDR3 spans 13 amino acids. The CDR3 loop is CAWTGTGEEKLFF. CDR3 DNA: TGTGCCTGGACCGGGACAGGGGAGGAAAAACTGTTTTTT.

The chain has TRBV7-2 and TRBJ2-7, with D possibly being TRBD2 (5 bases). The germline CDR1 and CDR2 sequences are SGHTA and FQGNSA. The CDR3 has 13 amino acids. The V and J ends lost 1 base and 3 bases respectively, with 7 bases between them. The CDR3, as DNA: TGTGCCAGCAGCTTAGATCGGGGCTACGAGCAGTACTTC. As protein: CASSLDRGYEQYF.

The chain couples TRBV19 to TRBJ1-3; D unclear. Germline CDR1 is LNHDA and CDR2 is SQIVND (reference sequence). This CDR3 comprises 15 residues. The ends were cut back, 7 bases at V and 4 bases at J, with 17 bases in the middle. The CDR3 sequence: CASTNRYLRGNTIYF. The CDR3 DNA reads TGTGCCAGTACTAATCGGTATCTGCGCGGAAACACCATATATTTT.

V gene TRBV28 combines with J gene TRBJ1-5; D remains ambiguous. V lost 4 bases, J lost 0 bases, and 10 bases lay in between. The germline V gene has CDR1 MDHEN and CDR2 SYDVKM. The CDR3 sequence is 15 residues long. CDR3 protein: CASSSLTGSNQPQHF. The CDR3 DNA is TGTGCCAGCAGTTCCCTGACGGGTAGCAATCAGCCCCAGCATTTT.

Here the CDR3 DNA reads TGCGCCAGCAGCCCTTCGAGCGGGAACACTGAAGCTTTCTTT. Translating it yields CASSPSSGNTEAFF. The chain links TRBV5-1 to TRBJ1-1; D is ambiguous. In germline, CDR1 is SGHRS, CDR2 YFSETQ. V lost 4 bases and J lost 1, with 11 bases in between. The CDR3 totals 14 residues.

This rearrangement joins TRBV18 to TRBJ1-1; D call uncertain. V lost 2 bases and J lost 0, with 13 bases in between. Looked up from germline, CDR1 is KGHSH and CDR2 is LQKENI. This CDR3 region has 16 residues. CDR3 nucleotides: TGTGCCAGCTCACCAGATTTGGGCTTCATGAACACTGAAGCTTTCTTT. Residues: CASSPDLGFMNTEAFF.

This clone was observed a few times. The chain links TRBV5-1 to TRBJ2-7; 11 positions match TRBD2. Germline V CDR1 and CDR2: SGHRS, YFSETQ. V shed 5 bases, J shed 4 bases, and the junction held 11 bases outside the gene matches. The CDR3 is 16 residues long. CDR3 nucleotides: TGCGCCAGCAGGCGTAGAGTAGCGGGAGGGGAGTACGAGCAGTACTTC. Translated, it gives CASRRRVAGGEYEQYF.

This chain uses TRBV27 with TRBJ2-1; 10 bases fit TRBD2. CDR3 length equals 15 residues. CDR1 and CDR2 (germline): MNHEY, SMNVEV (reference sequence). Trimming removed 1 base from V and 6 bases from J; junction bases left unmatched: 3. The CDR3 DNA follows: TGTGCCAGCAGTTTATGGGCTAGCGGGGGCAATGAGCAGTTCTTC. Translated: CASSLWASGGNEQFF.

The chain joins TRBV6-6 to TRBJ2-5, with 12 bases aligning to TRBD2. CDR1 is MNHNY and CDR2 is SVGAGI in the germline V gene (reference sequence). The length of the CDR3 is 15 residues. The ends lost 2 bases at V and 4 bases at J; junction bases unmatched: 2. The CDR3 DNA follows: TGTGCCAGCAGTTACCTAGCGGGAGGGGGAGAGACCCAGTACTTC. This codes for CASSYLAGGGETQYF.